These 9 T cell receptor beta chains originate from one sample sequenced in a study of CD8 T cells in Susac syndrome. Random-hexamer reverse transcription was applied to roughly 0.45 to 1 ug RNA. A single record per CDR3 protein comes from TCRdb applying MiXCR to the immunoSEQ multiplex PCR reads. The data hold roughly 250,000 distinct CDR3 sequences, with less than 96% observed a single time. Sample: CD4+ T cells from PBMCs. These receptors were obtained from a human donor with Susac syndrome.

The CDR3 sequence is CASSVGGVSFAYEQYF. CDR3 coding DNA: TGTGCCAGCAGCGTAGGAGGAGTCTCTTTTGCCTACGAGCAGTACTTC. The chain links TRBV9 to TRBJ2-7; D not certain. V was cut by 0 bases and J by 2 bases, with 15 bases left in between. The CDR3 has 16 amino acids. Germline V gene lookup returns CDR1 SGDLS and CDR2 YYNGEE.

The chain carries TRBV5-5 and TRBJ2-1; tentatively, D is TRBD1 (5 bases). Germline CDR1 SGHKS, CDR2 YYEKEE (reference sequence). Trimming shortened V by 6 bases and J by 6 bases, and 16 bases separated the two germline ends. The CDR3 runs to 14 residues. Here the CDR3 reads CASNFWGVSNEQFF. The CDR3 DNA follows: TGTGCCAGCAACTTTTGGGGCGTATCCAATGAGCAGTTCTTC.

The chain recombines TRBV20-1 with TRBJ2-7; the match to TRBD2 covers 7 bases. The junction had 8 bases not matched to a gene; V was cut back by 4 bases and J by 5 bases. CDR1 and CDR2 (germline): DFQATT, SNEGSKA (reference sequence). CDR3 size: 13 residues. CDR3 sequence: CSATGAGVDEQYF. In DNA, the CDR3 is TGCAGTGCTACTGGGGCGGGAGTTGACGAGCAGTACTTC.

The chain links TRBV5-4 to TRBJ1-4; TRBD1 agrees at 9 bases. The CDR3 is 14 residues long. Germline V CDR1 and CDR2: SGHNT, YYREEE (reference sequence). V lost 2 bases, J lost 6 bases, and 2 bases stayed unmatched. CDR3 protein: CASSFGQGYEKLFF. CDR3 bases: TGTGCCAGCAGCTTCGGACAGGGGTATGAAAAACTGTTTTTT.

This clonotype was counted a single time. This chain links TRBV29-1 with TRBJ2-5; possibly TRBD1 for D (6 bases). Deletions cut 7 bases from V and 0 bases from J, with 12 bases between. This CDR3 is 13 amino acids long. Germline V CDR1 and CDR2: SQVTM, ANQGSEA. DNA for the CDR3: TGCAGCGCTTCAGGGGCTAACCAAGAGACCCAGTACTTC. It specifies CSASGANQETQYF.

The V and J genes are TRBV4-1 and TRBJ2-3, with TRBD1 matching over 7 bases. With V trimmed by 3 bases and J by 9 bases, 6 bases remained unmatched. This CDR3 region has 13 residues. In germline, CDR1 is MGHRA, CDR2 YSYEKL. CDR3 nucleotides: TGCGCCAGCAGCCACACAGGGGAAGTCACGCAGTATTTT. Translated: CASSHTGEVTQYF.

CDR3 DNA sequence: TGCAGTGCTCAGGCAGGGGGCGGGAATGAGCAGTTCTTC. Its protein product is CSAQAGGGNEQFF. The J gene is TRBJ2-1, the V gene TRBV20-1; 8 bases line up with TRBD1. The CDR3 loop spans 13 amino acids. Trimming took 5 bases from V and 7 from J; bases not matched to a gene: 7. Germline values: CDR1 DFQATT, CDR2 SNEGSKA (reference sequence).

The rearrangement joins TRBV7-9 to TRBJ2-1, with TRBD2 identical over 12 bases. This CDR3 comprises 16 residues. V gave up 3 bases and J gave up 10 bases; unmatched junction bases: 10. Germline V gene lookup returns CDR1 SEHNR and CDR2 FQNEAQ (reference sequence). The CDR3 DNA sequence: TGTGCCAGCAGCTTCACCGGGACTAGCGGGTCAGAGGAGCAGTTCTTC. Its translation: CASSFTGTSGSEEQFF.

The rearrangement links TRBV29-1 to TRBJ2-5; 9 bases align to TRBD1. The CDR3 has 14 residues. CDR1 is SQVTM and CDR2 is ANQGSEA in the germline V gene. V was clipped by 2 bases and J by 6 bases; unmatched bases: 7. In DNA, the CDR3 is TGCAGCGTTGAACCCGGGACAGGGCCAAAGACCCAGTACTTC. This gives the protein CSVEPGTGPKTQYF.